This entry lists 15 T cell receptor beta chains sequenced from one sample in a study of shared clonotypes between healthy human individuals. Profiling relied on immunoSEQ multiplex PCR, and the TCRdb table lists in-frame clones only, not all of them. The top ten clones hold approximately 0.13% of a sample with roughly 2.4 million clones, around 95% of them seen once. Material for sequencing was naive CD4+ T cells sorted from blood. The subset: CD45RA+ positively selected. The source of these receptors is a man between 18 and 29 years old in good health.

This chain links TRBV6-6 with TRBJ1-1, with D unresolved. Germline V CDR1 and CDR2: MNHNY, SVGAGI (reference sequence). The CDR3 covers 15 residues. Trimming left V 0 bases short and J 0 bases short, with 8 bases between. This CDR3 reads CASSYSTLMNTEAFF. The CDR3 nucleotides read TGTGCCAGCAGTTACTCGACTCTCATGAACACTGAAGCTTTCTTT.

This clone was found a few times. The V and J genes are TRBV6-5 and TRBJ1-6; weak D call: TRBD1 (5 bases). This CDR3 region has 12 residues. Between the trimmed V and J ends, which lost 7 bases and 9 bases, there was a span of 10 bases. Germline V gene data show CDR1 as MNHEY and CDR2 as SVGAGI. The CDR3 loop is CASTQAGSPLHF. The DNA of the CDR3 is TGTGCCAGCACACAGGCGGGTTCACCCCTCCACTTT.

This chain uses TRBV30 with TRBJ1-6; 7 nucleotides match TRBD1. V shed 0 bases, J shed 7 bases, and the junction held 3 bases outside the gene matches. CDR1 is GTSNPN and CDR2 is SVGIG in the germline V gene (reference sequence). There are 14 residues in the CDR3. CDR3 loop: CAWSVARGNSPLHF. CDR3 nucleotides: TGTGCCTGGAGTGTAGCCAGGGGGAATTCACCCCTCCACTTT.

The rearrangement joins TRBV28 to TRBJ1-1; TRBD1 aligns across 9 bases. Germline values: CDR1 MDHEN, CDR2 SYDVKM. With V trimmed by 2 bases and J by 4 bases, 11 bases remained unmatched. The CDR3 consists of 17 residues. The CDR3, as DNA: TGTGCCAGCAGTTTAAGGGGACAGGGTGTCAGGAGCACTGAAGCTTTCTTT. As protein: CASSLRGQGVRSTEAFF. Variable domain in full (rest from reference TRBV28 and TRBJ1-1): DVKVTQSSRYLVKRTGEKVFLECVQDMDHENMFWYRQDPGLGLRLIYFSYDVKMKEKGDIPEGYSVSREKKERFSLILESASTNQTSMYLCASSLRGQGVRSTEAFFGQGTRLTVV.

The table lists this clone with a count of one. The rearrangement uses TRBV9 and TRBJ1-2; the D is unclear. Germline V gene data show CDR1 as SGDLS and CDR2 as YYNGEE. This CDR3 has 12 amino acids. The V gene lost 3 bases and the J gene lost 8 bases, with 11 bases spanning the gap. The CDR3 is CASSAPPGGYTF. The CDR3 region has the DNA TGTGCCAGCAGCGCGCCCCCGGGGGGCTACACCTTC.

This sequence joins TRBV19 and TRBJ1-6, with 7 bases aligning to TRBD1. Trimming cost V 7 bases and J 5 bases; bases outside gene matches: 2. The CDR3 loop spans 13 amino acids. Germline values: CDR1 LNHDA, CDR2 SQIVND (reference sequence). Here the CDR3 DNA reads TGTGCCAGTAAGACAGGGAATAATTCACCCCTCCACTTT. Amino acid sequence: CASKTGNNSPLHF.

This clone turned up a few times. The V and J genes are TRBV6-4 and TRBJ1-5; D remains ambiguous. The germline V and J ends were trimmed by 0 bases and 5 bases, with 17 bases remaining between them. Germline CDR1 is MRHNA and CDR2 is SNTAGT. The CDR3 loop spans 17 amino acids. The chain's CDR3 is CASSDSRGPRRDQPQHF. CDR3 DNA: TGTGCCAGCAGTGACTCCCGAGGACCGAGAAGAGATCAGCCCCAGCATTTT.

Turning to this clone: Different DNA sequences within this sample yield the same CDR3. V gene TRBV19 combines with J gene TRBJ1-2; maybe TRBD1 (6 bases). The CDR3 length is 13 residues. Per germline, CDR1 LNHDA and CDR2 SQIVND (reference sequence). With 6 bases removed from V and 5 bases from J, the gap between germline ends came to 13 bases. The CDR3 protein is CASSQTGPYGYTF. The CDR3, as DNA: TGTGCCAGTAGCCAGACAGGACCGTATGGCTACACCTTC.

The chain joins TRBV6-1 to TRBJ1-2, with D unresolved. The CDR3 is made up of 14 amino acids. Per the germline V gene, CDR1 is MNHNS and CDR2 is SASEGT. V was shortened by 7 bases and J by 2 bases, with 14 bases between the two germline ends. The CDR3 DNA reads TGTGCCAGCACGGAGGGCCGCTCGAACTATGGCTACACCTTC. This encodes CASTEGRSNYGYTF.

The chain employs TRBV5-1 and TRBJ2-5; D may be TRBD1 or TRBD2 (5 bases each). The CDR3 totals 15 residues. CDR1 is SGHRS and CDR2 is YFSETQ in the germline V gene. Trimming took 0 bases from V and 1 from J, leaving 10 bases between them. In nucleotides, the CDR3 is TGCGCCAGCAGCTTGGCCTTCGGGGCCCAAGAGACCCAGTACTTC. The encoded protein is CASSLAFGAQETQYF.

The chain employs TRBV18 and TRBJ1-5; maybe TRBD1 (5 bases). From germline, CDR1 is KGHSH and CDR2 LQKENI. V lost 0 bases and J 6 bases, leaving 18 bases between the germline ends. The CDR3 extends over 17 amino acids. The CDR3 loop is CASSPPGLGVGGQPQHF. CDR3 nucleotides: TGTGCCAGCTCACCACCGGGACTGGGGGTTGGGGGTCAGCCCCAGCATTTT.

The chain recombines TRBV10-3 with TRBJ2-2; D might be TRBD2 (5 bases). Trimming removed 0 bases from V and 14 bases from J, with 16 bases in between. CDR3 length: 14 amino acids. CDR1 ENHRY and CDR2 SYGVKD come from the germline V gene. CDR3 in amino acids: CAISESVGAGPLFF. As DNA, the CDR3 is TGTGCCATCAGTGAGTCTGTGGGAGCAGGACCCCTGTTTTTT.

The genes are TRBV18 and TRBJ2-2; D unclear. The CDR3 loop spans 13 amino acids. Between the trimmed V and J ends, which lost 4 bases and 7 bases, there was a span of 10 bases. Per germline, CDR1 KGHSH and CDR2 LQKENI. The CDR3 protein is CASSLQTSGELFF. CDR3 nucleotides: TGTGCCAGCTCACTTCAGACGAGCGGGGAGCTGTTTTTT.

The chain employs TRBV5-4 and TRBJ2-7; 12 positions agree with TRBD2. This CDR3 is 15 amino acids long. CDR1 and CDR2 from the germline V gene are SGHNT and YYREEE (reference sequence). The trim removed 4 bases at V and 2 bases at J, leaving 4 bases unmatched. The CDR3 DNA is TGTGCCAGCAGCACCCCTAGCGGGGGGGCCTACGAGCAGTACTTC. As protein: CASSTPSGGAYEQYF.

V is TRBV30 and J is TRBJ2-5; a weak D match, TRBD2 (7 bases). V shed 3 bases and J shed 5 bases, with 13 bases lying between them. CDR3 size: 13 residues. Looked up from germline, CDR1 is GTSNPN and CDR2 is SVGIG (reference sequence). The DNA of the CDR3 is TGTGCCTGGAGCGACAGGCGGGGGGAGACCCAGTACTTC. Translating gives CAWSDRRGETQYF. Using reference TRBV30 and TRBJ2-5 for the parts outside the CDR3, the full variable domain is SQTIHQWPATLVQPVGSPLSLECTVEGTSNPNLYWYRQAAGRGLQLLFYSVGIGQISSEVPQNLSASRPQDRQFILSSKKLLLSDSGFYLCAWSDRRGETQYFGPGTRLLVL.